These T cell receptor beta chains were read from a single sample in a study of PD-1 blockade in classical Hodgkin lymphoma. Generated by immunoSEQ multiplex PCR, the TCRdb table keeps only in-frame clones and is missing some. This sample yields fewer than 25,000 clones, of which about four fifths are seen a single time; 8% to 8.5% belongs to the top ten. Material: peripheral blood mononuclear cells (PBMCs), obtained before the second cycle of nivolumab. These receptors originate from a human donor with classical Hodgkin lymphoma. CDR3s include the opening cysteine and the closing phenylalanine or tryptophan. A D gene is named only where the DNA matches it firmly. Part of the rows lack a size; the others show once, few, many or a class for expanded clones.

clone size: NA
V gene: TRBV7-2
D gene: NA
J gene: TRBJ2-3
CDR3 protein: CASRKYRVYTDTQYF
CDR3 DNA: TGTGCCAGCAGGAAGTACAGGGTTTACACAGATACGCAGTATTTT

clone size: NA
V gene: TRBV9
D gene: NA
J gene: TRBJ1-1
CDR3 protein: CASSVVAGGLVAPEAFF
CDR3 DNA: TGTGCCAGCAGCGTAGTAGCCGGGGGCTTGGTCGCGCCTGAAGCTTTCTTT

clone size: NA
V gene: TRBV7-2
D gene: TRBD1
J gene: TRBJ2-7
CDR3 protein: CASTYNRGFYEQYF
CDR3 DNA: TGTGCCAGCACCTACAACAGGGGTTTTTACGAGCAGTACTTC

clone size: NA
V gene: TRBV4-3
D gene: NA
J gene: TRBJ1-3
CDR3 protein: CASSQTTGRNTIYF
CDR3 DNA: TGCGCCAGCAGCCAAACCACCGGCCGGAACACCATATATTTT

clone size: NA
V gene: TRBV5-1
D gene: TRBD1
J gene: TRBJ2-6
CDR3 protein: CASSRQGESSGANVLTF
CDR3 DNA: TGCGCCAGCAGCAGACAGGGCGAGAGCTCTGGGGCCAACGTCCTGACTTTC

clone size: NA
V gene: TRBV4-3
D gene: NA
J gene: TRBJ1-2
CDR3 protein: CASSQDRRVKGVGYTF
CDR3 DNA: TGCGCCAGCAGCCAAGATCGTAGAGTTAAGGGTGTAGGCTACACCTTC

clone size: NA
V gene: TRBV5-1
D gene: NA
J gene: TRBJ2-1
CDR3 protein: CASSREARRALSSYNEQFF
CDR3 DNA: TGCGCCAGCAGCCGGGAAGCCCGACGGGCCTTGAGCTCCTACAATGAGCAGTTCTTC

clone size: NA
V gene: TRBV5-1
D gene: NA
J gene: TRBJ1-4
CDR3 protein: CASSLEGRAREKLFF
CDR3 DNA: TGCGCCAGCAGCTTGGAAGGCAGGGCCCGTGAAAAACTGTTTTTT

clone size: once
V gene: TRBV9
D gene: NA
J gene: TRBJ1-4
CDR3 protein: CASSPSGEKLFF
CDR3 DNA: TGTGCCAGCAGCCCCTCGGGTGAAAAACTGTTTTTT

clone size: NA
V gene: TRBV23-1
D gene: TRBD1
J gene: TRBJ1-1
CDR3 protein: CASSQLTRQGEAFF
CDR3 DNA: TGCGCCAGCAGTCAACTTACAAGACAGGGTGAAGCTTTCTTT

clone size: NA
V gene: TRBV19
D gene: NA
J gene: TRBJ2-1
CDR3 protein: CASSPRGRWLSYNEQFF
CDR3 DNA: TGTGCCAGTAGTCCTCGCGGTCGGTGGCTCTCCTACAATGAGCAGTTCTTC

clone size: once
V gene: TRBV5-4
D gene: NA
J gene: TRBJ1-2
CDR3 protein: CASSNGGKTNYGYTF
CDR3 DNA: TGTGCCAGCAGCAACGGGGGGAAGACTAACTATGGCTACACCTTC

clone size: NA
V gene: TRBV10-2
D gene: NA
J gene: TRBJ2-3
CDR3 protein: CASSDSTQYF
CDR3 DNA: TGCGCCAGCAGTGACAGTACGCAGTATTTT

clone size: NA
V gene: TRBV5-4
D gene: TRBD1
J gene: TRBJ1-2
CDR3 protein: CASSDRDRNFGGYTF
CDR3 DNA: TGTGCCAGCAGCGACCGGGACAGAAATTTCGGAGGCTACACCTTC

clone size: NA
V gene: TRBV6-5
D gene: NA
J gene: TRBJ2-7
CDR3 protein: CASSYSLGRGGYEQYF
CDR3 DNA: TGTGCCAGCAGTTACTCCCTTGGCAGGGGTGGGTACGAGCAGTACTTC

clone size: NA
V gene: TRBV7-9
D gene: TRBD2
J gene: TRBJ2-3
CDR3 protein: CASSQPRTSGGPGADTQYF
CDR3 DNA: TGTGCCAGCAGCCAACCGCGGACTAGCGGGGGCCCTGGCGCAGATACGCAGTATTTT

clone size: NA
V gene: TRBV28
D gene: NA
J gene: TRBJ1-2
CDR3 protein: CASSLVQVNGYTF
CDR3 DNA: TGTGCCAGCAGTTTGGTCCAGGTGAATGGCTACACCTTC

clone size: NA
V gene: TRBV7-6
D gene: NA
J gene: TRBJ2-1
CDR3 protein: CASSLANSANEQFF
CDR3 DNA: TGTGCCAGCAGCTTAGCCAACTCCGCCAATGAGCAGTTCTTC

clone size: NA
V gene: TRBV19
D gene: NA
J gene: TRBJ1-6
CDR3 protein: CASSPRRQNNSPLHF
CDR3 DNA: TGTGCCAGTAGTCCCCGAAGACAGAATAATTCACCCCTCCACTTT

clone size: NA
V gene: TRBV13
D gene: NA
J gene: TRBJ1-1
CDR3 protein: CASSSIRNTEAFF
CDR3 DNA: TGTGCCAGCAGCTCCATCAGGAACACTGAAGCTTTCTTT

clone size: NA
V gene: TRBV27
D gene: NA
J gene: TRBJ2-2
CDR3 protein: CASSLFQGNTGELFF
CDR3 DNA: TGTGCCAGCAGTTTATTTCAGGGGAACACCGGGGAGCTGTTTTTT

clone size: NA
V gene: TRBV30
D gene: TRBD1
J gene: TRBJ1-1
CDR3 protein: CAWSLRTGGFLGTEAFF
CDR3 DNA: TGTGCCTGGAGTCTTAGGACAGGGGGCTTTCTTGGCACTGAAGCTTTCTTT

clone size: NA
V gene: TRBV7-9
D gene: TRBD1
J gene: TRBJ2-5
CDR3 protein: CASSKAGGLETQYF
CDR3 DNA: TGTGCCAGCAGCAAGGCAGGGGGCTTGGAGACCCAGTACTTC

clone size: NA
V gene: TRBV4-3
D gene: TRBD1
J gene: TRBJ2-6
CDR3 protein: CASSQTAGQGIVGANVLTF
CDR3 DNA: TGCGCCAGCAGCCAGACCGCGGGACAGGGAATAGTTGGGGCCAACGTCCTGACTTTC

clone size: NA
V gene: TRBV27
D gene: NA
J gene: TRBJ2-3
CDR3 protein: CASRHQKQGISTDTQYF
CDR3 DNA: TGTGCCAGCAGACACCAGAAACAGGGAATTAGCACAGATACGCAGTATTTT

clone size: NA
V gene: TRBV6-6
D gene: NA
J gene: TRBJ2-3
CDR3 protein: CASSYSSGSDTQYF
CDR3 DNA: TGTGCCAGCAGTTACTCCTCAGGGTCAGATACGCAGTATTTT

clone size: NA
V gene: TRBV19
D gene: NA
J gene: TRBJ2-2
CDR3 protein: CASSIAPRGRAYTGELFF
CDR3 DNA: TGTGCCAGTAGTATAGCCCCAAGGGGCAGGGCATATACCGGGGAGCTGTTTTTT

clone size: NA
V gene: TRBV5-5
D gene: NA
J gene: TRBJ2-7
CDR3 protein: CASSLSGGEDKQYF
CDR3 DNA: TGTGCCAGCAGCTTGTCCGGGGGTGAGGATAAGCAGTACTTC